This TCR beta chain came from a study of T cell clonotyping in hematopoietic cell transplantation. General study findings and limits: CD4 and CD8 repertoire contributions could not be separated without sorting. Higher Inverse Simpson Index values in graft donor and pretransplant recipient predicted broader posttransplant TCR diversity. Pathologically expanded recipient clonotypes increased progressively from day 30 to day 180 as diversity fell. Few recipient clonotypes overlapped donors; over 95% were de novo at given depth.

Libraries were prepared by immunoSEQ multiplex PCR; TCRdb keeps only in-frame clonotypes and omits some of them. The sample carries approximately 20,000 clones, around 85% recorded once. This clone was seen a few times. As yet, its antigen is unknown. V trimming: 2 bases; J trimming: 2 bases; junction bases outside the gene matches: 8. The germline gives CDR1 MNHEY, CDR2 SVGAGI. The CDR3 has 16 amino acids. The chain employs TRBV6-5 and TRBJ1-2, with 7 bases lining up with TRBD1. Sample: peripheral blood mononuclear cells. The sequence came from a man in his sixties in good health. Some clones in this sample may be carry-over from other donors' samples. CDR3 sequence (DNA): TGTGCCAGCAGTTACGAGACAGGGTCGGTGAACTATGGCTACACCTTC. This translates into CASSYETGSVNYGYTF.